Shown below are 9 T cell receptor beta chains from a single sample sequenced in a study of PD-L1 blockade in urothelial cancer (dated by TCRdb to 2017 to 2019). Library prep was done by the immunoSEQ multiplex PCR assay. Here the immuneACCESS table is served through TCRdb, limited to in-frame sequences with V and J called. Missing clones are a known gap in these copies; in checked studies unresolved V genes cover under half, and the rest lacks a known reason. For this sample there are 53,000 or so clones; more than 70% appear just once. Clones ranked in the top ten supply 2% to 3% of the sample. This specimen's time point label, per the study, means: peripheral blood 6 weeks after treatment start. The input for sequencing was PBMCs, taken around atezolizumab (anti-PD-L1) treatment. These receptors were taken from a man aged 60-69 years with urothelial cancer.

V usage is TRBV13 and J usage is TRBJ2-1; 7 bases line up with TRBD1. CDR3 length: 13 amino acids. The V segment lost 5 bases and the J segment 6 bases; nucleotides outside the gene matches: 4. The V gene's germline CDR1 is PRHDT and CDR2 FYEKMQ (reference sequence). CDR3 sequence: CASSPRTGNEQFF. As DNA, the CDR3 is TGTGCCAGCAGCCCCCGGACAGGCAATGAGCAGTTCTTC. The variable domain in full, with the rest retrieved from reference TRBV13 and TRBJ2-1, is AAGVIQSPRHLIKEKRETATLKCYPIPRHDTVYWYQQGPGQDPQFLISFYEKMQSDKGSIPDRFSAQQFSDYHSELNMSSLELGDSALYFCASSPRTGNEQFFGPGTRLTVL.

This sequence joins TRBV2 and TRBJ1-4; the D is unclear. The germline V and J ends were trimmed by 7 bases and 3 bases, with 9 bases remaining between them. From germline, CDR1 is SNHLY and CDR2 FYNNEI. The CDR3 consists of 13 residues. The CDR3, as DNA: TGTGCCAGCAAGGATGGGCCTAATGAAAAACTGTTTTTT. Translating gives CASKDGPNEKLFF.

The CDR3 here is CATSRAYRGITEAFF. DNA for the CDR3: TGTGCCACCAGCAGAGCCTACAGGGGGATCACTGAAGCTTTCTTT. The J gene is TRBJ1-1, the V gene TRBV15, with 8 bases identical to TRBD1. V shed 1 base, J shed 4 bases, and the junction held 5 bases outside the gene matches. This CDR3 is built from 15 residues. Germline CDR1 reads LNHNV; CDR2 reads YYDKDF (reference sequence).

The CDR3 nucleotides read TGTGCCATCAGTGAGTCGACAGGGGGTCCCTACGAGCAGTACTTC. Its protein product is CAISESTGGPYEQYF. The J gene is TRBJ2-7, the V gene TRBV10-3; 9 bases match TRBD1. Germline values: CDR1 ENHRY, CDR2 SYGVKD. This CDR3 has 15 amino acids. With V trimmed by 0 bases and J by 2 bases, 2 bases remained unmatched.

The V gene is TRBV5-1, the J gene TRBJ2-5; possibly TRBD2 for D (5 bases). The CDR3 totals 12 residues. V was trimmed by 7 bases and J by 5 bases, leaving 12 bases between them. In germline, CDR1 is SGHRS, CDR2 YFSETQ. The CDR3 is CASRNGEETQYF. In DNA form, the CDR3 reads TGCGCCAGCCGTAACGGGGAGGAGACCCAGTACTTC.

This chain joins TRBV4-1 and TRBJ1-2; 8 nucleotides align to TRBD1. The CDR3 consists of 16 residues. The V and J ends lost 6 bases and 8 bases, in that order; junction bases with no gene match: 17. CDR1 MGHRA and CDR2 YSYEKL come from the germline V gene. CDR3 bases: TGCGCCAGCAGGGAAGCCAGAGGACAGGGCTGGGGAGGCTACACCTTC. It translates to CASREARGQGWGGYTF.

The rearrangement uses TRBV4-3 and TRBJ2-3; D not resolved. Germline loops: CDR1 LGHNA, CDR2 YSLEER. The CDR3 is 13 amino acids. Trimming took 0 bases from V and 2 from J, leaving 3 bases between them. The CDR3: CASSQDYTDTQYF. The CDR3 nucleotides are TGCGCCAGCAGCCAAGACTACACAGATACGCAGTATTTT.

The V gene is TRBV19, the J gene TRBJ2-6; D not certain. This CDR3 is 15 amino acids long. The V end lost 6 bases, the J end lost 2 bases, and 11 bases lay between the germline ends. The germline gives CDR1 LNHDA, CDR2 SQIVND (reference sequence). CDR3 sequence: CASSHPPAGANVLTF. The CDR3, as DNA: TGTGCCAGTAGCCATCCACCGGCTGGGGCCAACGTCCTGACTTTC.

The chain joins TRBV28 to TRBJ1-2; D is perhaps TRBD1 (5 bases). Germline CDR1 and CDR2: MDHEN and SYDVKM. CDR3 length: 14 amino acids. V shed 2 bases and J shed 1 base, with 8 bases lying between them. CDR3 in DNA: TGTGCCAGCAGTTTAGGGGGGGGTAACTATGGCTACACCTTC. Translated, it gives CASSLGGGNYGYTF.